A selection of T cell receptor beta chains follows, all from one sample in a study of naive and memory T cell subsets. TCRdb reprocessed the UMI-ligation and nested PCR reads with MiXCR, giving one entry per CDR3 protein. The profile covers 37,000 or so distinct CDR3 sequences, with approximately 9.9% appearing a single time and 3% to 5% taken by the ten largest. The specimen comprised skin, sampled from a tuberculin skin test site. All receptors derive from an adult in good health. Both conserved end residues are part of each CDR3. A D gene is named only where the DNA matches it firmly. Clone size is given for some rows only: seen once, a few or many times, or a class if the clone is expanded.

d_gene	j_gene	v_gene	abundance	CDR3aa	CDR3nt
NA	TRBJ2-1	TRBV5-1	few	CASSLGGVTTNEQFF	TGCGCCAGCAGCTTGGGGGGAGTCACCACTAATGAGCAGTTCTTC
TRBD1	TRBJ2-2	TRBV29-1	many	CSGDRGDGELFF	TGCAGCGGCGACAGGGGCGACGGGGAGCTGTTTTTT
NA	TRBJ1-5	TRBV12-3/TRBV12-4	NA	CASTSGADNQPQHF	TGTGCCAGCACCTCCGGGGCAGACAATCAGCCCCAGCATTTT
NA	TRBJ2-6	TRBV28	many	CASSRRDFSGANVLTF	TGTGCCAGCAGTCGCAGGGATTTTTCTGGGGCCAACGTCCTGACTTTC
NA	TRBJ1-2	TRBV29-1	NA	CSVRQWGEGYTF	TGCAGCGTTCGTCAGTGGGGGGAAGGCTACACCTTC
TRBD1	TRBJ2-2	TRBV7-3	NA	CASRGQGTGELFF	TGTGCCAGCAGAGGACAGGGAACCGGGGAGCTGTTTTTT
NA	TRBJ2-2	TRBV24-1	NA	CATSDFRASRTGELFF	TGTGCCACCAGTGATTTCAGGGCTAGCCGCACCGGGGAGCTGTTTTTT
NA	TRBJ1-1	TRBV11-2	many	CASSYFGGLNTEAFF	TGTGCCAGCAGCTATTTTGGGGGCCTGAACACTGAAGCTTTCTTT
NA	TRBJ2-2	TRBV24-1	NA	CATSDSHGRNTGELFF	TGTGCCACCAGTGATTCACATGGGCGGAACACCGGGGAGCTGTTTTTT
NA	TRBJ1-1	TRBV3-1	few	CASSQGGLGSEAFF	TGTGCCAGCAGCCAAGGGGGCTTGGGCAGTGAAGCTTTCTTT
NA	TRBJ2-6	TRBV20-1	many	CSATGSSGANVLTF	TGCAGTGCTACAGGGAGCTCTGGGGCCAACGTCCTGACTTTC
NA	TRBJ1-6	TRBV2	many	CASSETRNSPLHF	TGTGCCAGCAGTGAAACACGTAATTCACCCCTCCACTTT
NA	TRBJ2-7	TRBV6-5	NA	CASSYSESIWEQYF	TGTGCCAGCAGTTACTCGGAAAGTATCTGGGAGCAGTACTTC
TRBD1	TRBJ1-1	TRBV29-1	many	CSVERGTGVANTEAFF	TGCAGCGTTGAAAGGGGAACAGGGGTTGCGAACACTGAAGCTTTCTTT
NA	TRBJ2-1	TRBV5-1	few	CASSLKRQPDEQFF	TGCGCCAGCAGCTTGAAACGGCAGCCGGATGAGCAGTTCTTC
NA	TRBJ2-5	TRBV24-1	many	CATSDPTVQETQYF	TGTGCCACCAGTGATCCTACGGTCCAAGAGACCCAGTACTTC
TRBD1	TRBJ1-3	TRBV11-2	once	CASSPRQGASGNTIYF	TGTGCCAGCAGCCCAAGACAGGGGGCGTCTGGAAACACCATATATTTT
TRBD2	TRBJ2-7	TRBV15	NA	CATSGGRGLSYEQYF	TGTGCCACCAGCGGGGGGAGGGGCCTCTCCTACGAGCAGTACTTC
NA	TRBJ2-2	TRBV6-1	few	CASAEGPDTGELFF	TGTGCCAGCGCCGAGGGGCCGGACACCGGGGAGCTGTTTTTT
TRBD1	TRBJ2-5	TRBV29-1	medium-sized	CSVDATGGQETQYF	TGCAGCGTTGACGCGACAGGGGGACAAGAGACCCAGTACTTC
NA	TRBJ2-1	TRBV20-1	few	CSAAGRSYNEQFF	TGCAGTGCCGCAGGGAGAAGCTACAATGAGCAGTTCTTC
NA	TRBJ1-2	TRBV9	NA	CASSAQGRYAGYTF	TGTGCCAGCAGCGCACAGGGTCGTTATGCTGGCTACACCTTC
TRBD1	TRBJ2-2	TRBV30	few	CACKTGGIYTGELFF	TGTGCCTGTAAAACAGGGGGCATATACACCGGGGAGCTGTTTTTT
NA	TRBJ1-1	TRBV30	few	CAWSVLRMNTEAFF	TGTGCCTGGAGTGTACTGCGGATGAACACTGAAGCTTTCTTT
NA	TRBJ1-2	TRBV2	NA	CASSEAGQYGYTF	TGTGCCAGCAGTGAAGCGGGCCAATATGGCTACACCTTC
NA	TRBJ2-5	TRBV14	NA	CASSQDRMTETQYF	TGTGCCAGCAGCCAAGACAGGATGACTGAGACCCAGTACTTC
NA	TRBJ1-5	TRBV19	few	CASAKGNQPQHF	TGTGCCAGTGCCAAGGGGAATCAGCCCCAGCATTTT
TRBD2	TRBJ2-3	TRBV24-1	NA	CATSAEGLAGADTQYF	TGTGCCACCTCCGCCGAGGGACTAGCGGGAGCAGATACGCAGTATTTT
TRBD1	TRBJ2-1	TRBV7-9	few	CASSGGTGYYNEQFF	TGTGCCAGCAGCGGGGGGACAGGGTACTACAATGAGCAGTTCTTC
NA	TRBJ2-1	TRBV7-9	NA	CASSSRDLEQFF	TGTGCCAGCAGCTCCCGAGACCTTGAGCAGTTCTTC
TRBD1	TRBJ2-7	TRBV19	few	CASSEGWDSVLTYEQYF	TGTGCCAGTAGTGAAGGATGGGACAGTGTCCTTACCTACGAGCAGTACTTC
TRBD2	TRBJ2-3	TRBV6-5	NA	CASSYLPSGSLDTQYF	TGTGCCAGCAGTTACCTCCCTAGCGGGAGTTTAGATACGCAGTATTTT
NA	TRBJ1-1	TRBV6-5	few	CASSWAGTEAFF	TGTGCCAGCAGTTGGGCGGGCACTGAAGCTTTCTTT
NA	TRBJ2-3	TRBV29-1	many	CSVERADTQYF	TGCAGCGTTGAAAGGGCAGATACGCAGTATTTT
TRBD2	TRBJ2-3	TRBV7-9	many	CASSLDLAGRTDTQYF	TGTGCCAGCAGCTTAGACCTAGCGGGACGCACAGATACGCAGTATTTT
NA	TRBJ1-1	TRBV11-2	NA	CASSLDLGDNEAFF	TGTGCCAGCAGCTTAGATCTAGGGGATAATGAAGCTTTCTTT
NA	TRBJ1-5	TRBV12-3/TRBV12-4	NA	CASSLVADIGRKPQHF	TGTGCCAGCAGTTTAGTAGCGGACATAGGGAGGAAGCCCCAGCATTTT
NA	TRBJ1-3	TRBV10-2	many	CASIPGSSGNTIYF	TGCGCCAGCATCCCAGGGTCGTCTGGAAACACCATATATTTT
TRBD1	TRBJ2-7	TRBV29-1	many	CSVGTGDSYEQYF	TGCAGCGTTGGGACAGGGGACTCCTACGAGCAGTACTTC
NA	TRBJ1-5	TRBV15	NA	CATSPKGNQPQHF	TGTGCCACCAGCCCGAAGGGCAATCAGCCCCAGCATTTT
NA	TRBJ2-2	TRBV4-2	many	CASSQDPLDTGELFF	TGTGCCAGCAGCCAAGACCCTCTCGACACCGGGGAGCTGTTTTTT
NA	TRBJ2-7	TRBV5-1	NA	CASSLRRSLAIGDEQYF	TGCGCCAGCAGCTTAAGAAGGTCCCTTGCCATTGGGGACGAGCAGTACTTC
NA	TRBJ2-7	TRBV2	few	CASNKGGAYEQYF	TGTGCCAGCAATAAGGGCGGAGCCTACGAGCAGTACTTC
NA	TRBJ2-5	TRBV29-1	NA	CSGTRIQETQYF	TGCAGCGGGACCAGAATACAAGAGACCCAGTACTTC
NA	TRBJ2-7	TRBV20-1	many	CSAPRPTDYEQYF	TGCAGTGCCCCCCGTCCGACAGACTACGAGCAGTACTTC
TRBD1	TRBJ1-1	TRBV29-1	few	CSVRQGGIGNTEAFF	TGCAGCGTTCGACAGGGAGGGATTGGGAACACTGAAGCTTTCTTT
TRBD1	TRBJ1-5	TRBV2	few	CASRGQGSNGDQPQHF	TGTGCCAGCAGGGGACAGGGAAGTAACGGGGATCAGCCCCAGCATTTT
NA	TRBJ2-7	TRBV6-5	NA	CASSHQGRENEQYF	TGTGCCAGCAGTCACCAGGGGCGCGAGAACGAGCAGTACTTC